This T cell receptor (beta chain) is from a study of T cell responses to AZD1222 COVID-19 vaccine. Findings and caveats of the study: The breadth and depth of Spike-specific TCRs increased once two AZD1222 doses had been given. Repertoires in all cases were sampled only once the peak T cell response had passed. Vaccine-associated CD4 TCRs ranged over spike, dominating at 160-218 and 743-854. Mostly white British, mostly female donors; authors suggested clonal diversity may be underestimated.

Clones were read by immunoSEQ multiplex PCR, and TCRdb kept only the in-frame ones, dropping some. The sample includes about 64,000 clones, 90% to 95% of them seen just once. Per germline, CDR1 SGHAT and CDR2 FQNNGV. The V segment lost 5 bases and the J segment 6 bases; nucleotides outside the gene matches: 6. The CDR3 runs to 15 residues. Concerning this clone itself: Its specificity is unknown.

The receptor's source is an adult who received the MenACWY meningococcal vaccine as a control. The sample here was peripheral blood, taken 28 days after the second dose of the MenACWY control vaccine. J is TRBJ2-7 and V is TRBV11-2; 14 nucleotides line up with TRBD2. CDR3 sequence (DNA): TGTGCCAGCAGCCCGGGACTAGCGGGAGAGTCCGAGCAGTACTTC. Translating gives CASSPGLAGESEQYF.